Below are 28 T cell receptor beta chains sequenced from a single sample in a study. Each CDR3 protein is one row after TCRdb ran MiXCR on the RT-PCR reads. The data contain hundreds of thousands of distinct CDR3 sequences, more than 13% of them singletons. Sequenced material: memory CD4+ T cells from blood. The receptors stem from a female donor in good health, serving as a healthy control.

J is TRBJ2-3 and V is TRBV11-1, with D perhaps TRBD2 (5 bases). The length of the CDR3 is 9 residues. Between the trimmed V and J ends, which lost 5 bases and 12 bases, there was a span of 6 bases. Germline lookup yields CDR1 SGHAT and CDR2 FQDESV (reference sequence). CDR3 sequence reads: CASSPGQYF. DNA of the CDR3: TGTGCCAGCAGCCCGGGACAGTATTTT.

This clonotype was observed many times. The chain has TRBV20-1 and TRBJ2-3; D call uncertain. CDR3 length: 13 residues. The germline V gene encodes CDR1 DFQATT and CDR2 SNEGSKA (reference sequence). V was trimmed by 6 bases and J by 2 bases, leaving 12 bases between them. This chain's CDR3 is CSAAHTDTDTQYF. CDR3 bases: TGCAGTGCCGCACACACGGACACAGATACGCAGTATTTT.

This chain connects TRBV2 to TRBJ1-4; D not certain. Germline V gene lookup returns CDR1 SNHLY and CDR2 FYNNEI. Trimming took off 4 bases at V and 4 bases at J, with 19 bases between the two ends. The CDR3 has 17 residues. The CDR3 DNA reads TGTGCCAGCAGTGGGTTTGCGCCGGACGGACTTAATGAAAAACTGTTTTTT. Translating it yields CASSGFAPDGLNEKLFF.

This clonotype has only a few counts. This chain uses TRBV6-5 with TRBJ2-3; TRBD1 matches 7 bases. CDR1 is MNHEY, CDR2 SVGAGI, per germline. The V segment lost 10 bases and the J segment 5 bases; nucleotides outside the gene matches: 15. This CDR3 spans 15 amino acids. The CDR3 nucleotides are TGTGCCATAGGACGGGCAGGGGGTACGCGAGATACGCAGTATTTT. The encoded protein is CAIGRAGGTRDTQYF.

This clonotype came up many times. The V and J genes are TRBV6-2 or TRBV6-3 and TRBJ2-5, with D unclear. V was cut by 7 bases and J by 2 bases, with 8 bases left in between. The germline gives CDR1 MNHEY, CDR2 SVGEGT. The CDR3 runs 12 residues. CDR3 bases: TGTGCCAGCAAGAAGGCACAAGAGACCCAGTACTTC. This translates into CASKKAQETQYF.

This clonotype was detected ten times or more. The chain combines TRBV6-1 with TRBJ1-2; 8 bases map to TRBD1. V lost 2 bases, J lost 7 bases, and 3 bases stayed unmatched. The CDR3 has 13 amino acids. The germline V gene has CDR1 MNHNS and CDR2 SASEGT. The CDR3 coding sequence is TGTGCCAGCAGTGAACAGGGGGCGCGTGGCTACACCTTC. As protein: CASSEQGARGYTF.

This clonotype was counted many times. This sequence joins TRBV4-3 and TRBJ2-3, with 7 bases matching TRBD1. Trimming removed 2 bases from V and 0 bases from J; junction bases left unmatched: 8. Germline V gene lookup returns CDR1 LGHNA and CDR2 YSLEER. The CDR3 consists of 17 residues. The DNA of the CDR3 is TGCGCCAGCAGCCAACGGGCCGGGACAGCCAGCACAGATACGCAGTATTTT. It yields the protein CASSQRAGTASTDTQYF.

This clonotype was observed a handful of times. The V and J genes are TRBV12-5 and TRBJ2-1; TRBD2 agrees at 7 bases. This CDR3 comprises 15 residues. V trimming: 7 bases; J trimming: 5 bases; junction bases outside the gene matches: 11. Germline V gene data show CDR1 as LGHNT and CDR2 as FRNRAP. The chain's CDR3 is CASALGLHKDNEQFF. CDR3 nucleotides: TGTGCTAGTGCCTTGGGACTACATAAGGACAATGAGCAGTTCTTC.

Comments on this clonotype: A clone one base away is much larger, so this may be a read error. J is TRBJ1-6 and V is TRBV3-1; the D gene is possibly TRBD1 (6 bases). With 0 bases removed from V and 6 bases from J, the gap between germline ends came to 12 bases. The length of the CDR3 is 16 residues. CDR1 LGHDT and CDR2 YNNKEL come from the germline V gene (reference sequence). In DNA, the CDR3 is TGTGCCAGCAGCCAAGATTCGGCCAGGGGTAATTCACCCCTCCACTTT. This gives the protein CASSQDSARGNSPLHF.

V and J are TRBV27 and TRBJ1-1; maybe TRBD1 (5 bases). The V end was cut by 2 bases, the J end by 4 bases, with 8 bases between. The germline V gene has CDR1 MNHEY and CDR2 SMNVEV (reference sequence). The length of the CDR3 is 13 residues. The DNA for the CDR3 is TGTGCCAGCAGTTTAAAGGGGTTCACTGAAGCTTTCTTT. Protein: CASSLKGFTEAFF.

This clonotype appeared many times. The chain is built from TRBV29-1 and TRBJ2-7; unclear D gene. CDR1 and CDR2 (germline): SQVTM, ANQGSEA. This CDR3 comprises 14 residues. Trimming removed 7 bases at V and 2 bases at J, with 18 bases between. CDR3 coding DNA: TGCAGCGCCCTGGAAAACAGTGGGCCCTACGAGCAGTACTTC. Translated: CSALENSGPYEQYF.

This clonotype was observed a few times. The V gene is TRBV7-2, the J gene TRBJ2-5, with D perhaps TRBD1 or TRBD2 (5 bases each). This CDR3 contains 14 residues. Germline V lookup: CDR1 SGHTA, CDR2 FQGNSA. V was clipped by 4 bases and J by 0 bases, with 9 bases between them. Here the CDR3 reads CASSSQGDQETQYF. CDR3 in DNA: TGTGCCAGCAGCTCCCAGGGAGACCAAGAGACCCAGTACTTC.

This chain links TRBV19 with TRBJ1-1; 9 nucleotides line up with TRBD1. Germline CDR1 and CDR2: LNHDA and SQIVND (reference sequence). V shed 5 bases, J shed 1 base, and the junction held 5 bases outside the gene matches. The CDR3 is 15 residues long. The CDR3 DNA reads as TGTGCCAGTAGTGCACAGGGGGCTGCGAACACTGAAGCTTTCTTT. Translation: CASSAQGAANTEAFF.

This clonotype occurred a few times. The CDR3 sequence is CASSLVASGIETQYF. Here the CDR3 DNA reads TGTGCCAGCAGCTTAGTTGCTAGCGGGATAGAGACCCAGTACTTC. The J gene is TRBJ2-5, the V gene TRBV7-2, with 9 positions matching TRBD2. The CDR3 runs to 15 residues. V dropped 1 base and J dropped 4; count of bases not matched to a gene: 4. Germline values: CDR1 SGHTA, CDR2 FQGNSA. Filled out from reference TRBV7-2 and TRBJ2-5, the complete variable domain reads GAGVSQSPSNKVTEKGKDVELRCDPISGHTALYWYRQSLGQGLEFLIYFQGNSAPDKSGLPSDRFSAERTGGSVSTLTIQRTQQEDSAVYLCASSLVASGIETQYFGPGTRLLVL.

This clonotype was seen repeatedly, ten times or more. This chain uses TRBV29-1 with TRBJ1-5; possibly TRBD1 for D (5 bases). This CDR3 has 13 amino acids. The V gene lost 6 bases and the J gene lost 3 bases, with 12 bases spanning the gap. From germline, CDR1 is SQVTM and CDR2 ANQGSEA. The CDR3 nucleotides are TGCAGCGTCAAGGGGTCCACCAATCAGCCCCAGCATTTT. Its translation is CSVKGSTNQPQHF.

In this sample, this clonotype turned up many times. The chain employs TRBV4-3 and TRBJ2-1; TRBD2 agrees at 12 bases. After removal of 4 bases from V and 6 bases from J, the junction contained 4 bases not matched to a gene. The CDR3 is made up of 15 amino acids. Looked up from germline, CDR1 is LGHNA and CDR2 is YSLEER. CDR3 coding DNA: TGCGCCAGCAGCCTGCTAGCGGGAGGGACCAATGAGCAGTTCTTC. Encoded protein: CASSLLAGGTNEQFF.

This chain connects TRBV27 to TRBJ2-1; 7 bases map to TRBD2. In germline, CDR1 is MNHEY, CDR2 SMNVEV (reference sequence). This CDR3 has 14 residues. J lost 8 bases, V lost 1 base, and 5 bases had no gene match. The CDR3 DNA sequence: TGTGCCAGCAGTTTATGGGAGGGGCGAGATGAGCAGTTCTTC. It specifies CASSLWEGRDEQFF.

This clonotype was seen a handful of times. The chain combines TRBV3-1 with TRBJ1-6; no definite D call. CDR1 is LGHDT, CDR2 YNNKEL, per germline (reference sequence). V lost 1 base and J 9 bases, leaving 13 bases between the germline ends. This CDR3 is built from 15 residues. The CDR3 spells CASSQGSGVRSPLHF. Here the CDR3 DNA reads TGTGCCAGCAGCCAAGGGTCCGGGGTTCGTTCACCCCTCCACTTT.

This clonotype was seen at least ten times. The chain carries TRBV6-5 and TRBJ2-7; 9 nucleotides agree with TRBD1. The V and J ends lost 5 bases and 6 bases, in that order; junction bases with no gene match: 5. The germline gives CDR1 MNHEY, CDR2 SVGAGI. This CDR3 is built from 13 residues. CDR3 DNA: TGTGCCAGCAGTCCCGGGACAGGGCGCGAGCAGTACTTC. Translating it yields CASSPGTGREQYF.

This clonotype was seen many times. CDR3 in amino acids: CASSSWTGGDTEAFF. The CDR3 DNA sequence: TGTGCCAGCAGCTCCTGGACAGGGGGAGACACTGAAGCTTTCTTT. The chain recombines TRBV11-2 with TRBJ1-1; 10 bases align to TRBD1. CDR1 and CDR2 from the germline V gene are SGHAT and FQNNGV. CDR3 length: 15 residues. The trim removed 4 bases at V and 3 bases at J, leaving 5 bases unmatched.

This clonotype has just a few counts. This sequence joins TRBV10-3 and TRBJ2-7; D perhaps matches TRBD2 (7 bases). The CDR3 has 16 amino acids. With 6 bases removed from V and 0 bases from J, the gap between germline ends came to 18 bases. Germline V CDR1 and CDR2: ENHRY, SYGVKD. The CDR3 region has the DNA TGTGCCATCAGAGGGGGGAGGGACGTGAGCTCCTACGAGCAGTACTTC. Translation: CAIRGGRDVSSYEQYF.

This clonotype was found many times. This chain joins TRBV6-2 or TRBV6-3 and TRBJ2-5, with TRBD2 matching over 7 bases. V gave up 0 bases and J gave up 5 bases; unmatched junction bases: 9. Per the germline V gene, CDR1 is MNHEY and CDR2 is SVGEGT. This CDR3 region has 16 residues. The CDR3 reads CASSYSRDYQLETQYF. The CDR3 DNA is TGTGCCAGCAGTTACTCGCGGGACTATCAACTGGAGACCCAGTACTTC.

Only a few counts were recorded for this clonotype. The chain carries TRBV7-2 and TRBJ2-7; the D gene is possibly TRBD2 (5 bases). The length of the CDR3 is 13 residues. V was trimmed by 3 bases and J by 5 bases, leaving 11 bases between them. Per the germline V gene, CDR1 is SGHTA and CDR2 is FQGNSA. CDR3 coding DNA: TGTGCCAGCAGCTTTTTGAGGGCCCACGAGCAGTACTTC. Its translation: CASSFLRAHEQYF.

The chain carries TRBV5-1 and TRBJ1-2; 8 bases are a match to TRBD1. J was trimmed by 6 bases and V by 0 bases; bases with no gene match: 4. Germline V CDR1 and CDR2: SGHRS, YFSETQ. The CDR3 length is 14 residues. The DNA for the CDR3 is TGCGCCAGCAGCTTGGCAGGGGGCACGAATGGCTACACCTTC. This codes for CASSLAGGTNGYTF.

This clonotype was seen a few times. The chain couples TRBV7-8 to TRBJ2-3; the match to TRBD2 covers 7 bases. Germline V lookup: CDR1 SGHVS, CDR2 FQNEAQ. The V and J ends lost 1 base and 2 bases, in that order; junction bases with no gene match: 9. The CDR3 spans 17 residues. CDR3 region: CASSLVLATSYTDTQYF. The CDR3 DNA is TGTGCCAGCAGCTTAGTGTTAGCGACTAGCTACACAGATACGCAGTATTTT.

This clonotype turned up a few times. The genes are TRBV7-9 and TRBJ2-7; D uncertain. V shed 10 bases and J shed 0 bases, with 10 bases lying between them. The CDR3 length is 12 residues. CDR1 is SEHNR and CDR2 is FQNEAQ in the germline V gene (reference sequence). CDR3 amino acids: CATLTDSYEQYF. CDR3 nucleotide sequence: TGTGCCACCCTGACGGACTCCTACGAGCAGTACTTC.

A few counts support this clonotype. This sequence joins TRBV20-1 and TRBJ1-4; no clear D gene. Germline CDR1 DFQATT, CDR2 SNEGSKA (reference sequence). V lost 1 base to trimming and J lost 4 bases, with 7 bases between them. This CDR3 spans 13 amino acids. In nucleotides, the CDR3 is TGCAGTGCTAGAGGGACGGATAATGAAAAACTGTTTTTT. Its protein is CSARGTDNEKLFF.

This clonotype occurred many times. The chain is built from TRBV12-3 or TRBV12-4 and TRBJ2-1; D is perhaps TRBD2 (5 bases). The CDR3 is made up of 14 amino acids. Trimming left V 1 base short and J 8 bases short, with 12 bases between. CDR3 bases: TGTGCCAGCAGTTTAGGGACTGAGCCGTATGAGCAGTTCTTC. Protein sequence: CASSLGTEPYEQFF.